This T cell receptor beta chain emerged from a study of blood T cell repertoires in COVID-19. Germline CDR1 and CDR2: SGHTA and FQGTGA. V was trimmed by 1 base and J by 7 bases, leaving 14 bases between them. This CDR3 is built from 15 residues. Some clones are missing from TCRdb's copy, which holds only in-frame ones; the method was immunoSEQ multiplex PCR. The sample shows approximately 280,000 clones, approximately 82% of them seen only once. The source of this sequence is a man in his forties or fifties who had been exposed to COVID-19. The chain employs TRBV7-3 and TRBJ2-1, with TRBD1 as a possible D gene (6 bases). Material: PBMCs or T cells enriched from blood (not recorded which). The CDR3 DNA reads as TGTGCCAGCAGCTTAATGGGGGCGAGCCGGAATGAGCAGTTCTTC. Amino acid sequence: CASSLMGASRNEQFF.